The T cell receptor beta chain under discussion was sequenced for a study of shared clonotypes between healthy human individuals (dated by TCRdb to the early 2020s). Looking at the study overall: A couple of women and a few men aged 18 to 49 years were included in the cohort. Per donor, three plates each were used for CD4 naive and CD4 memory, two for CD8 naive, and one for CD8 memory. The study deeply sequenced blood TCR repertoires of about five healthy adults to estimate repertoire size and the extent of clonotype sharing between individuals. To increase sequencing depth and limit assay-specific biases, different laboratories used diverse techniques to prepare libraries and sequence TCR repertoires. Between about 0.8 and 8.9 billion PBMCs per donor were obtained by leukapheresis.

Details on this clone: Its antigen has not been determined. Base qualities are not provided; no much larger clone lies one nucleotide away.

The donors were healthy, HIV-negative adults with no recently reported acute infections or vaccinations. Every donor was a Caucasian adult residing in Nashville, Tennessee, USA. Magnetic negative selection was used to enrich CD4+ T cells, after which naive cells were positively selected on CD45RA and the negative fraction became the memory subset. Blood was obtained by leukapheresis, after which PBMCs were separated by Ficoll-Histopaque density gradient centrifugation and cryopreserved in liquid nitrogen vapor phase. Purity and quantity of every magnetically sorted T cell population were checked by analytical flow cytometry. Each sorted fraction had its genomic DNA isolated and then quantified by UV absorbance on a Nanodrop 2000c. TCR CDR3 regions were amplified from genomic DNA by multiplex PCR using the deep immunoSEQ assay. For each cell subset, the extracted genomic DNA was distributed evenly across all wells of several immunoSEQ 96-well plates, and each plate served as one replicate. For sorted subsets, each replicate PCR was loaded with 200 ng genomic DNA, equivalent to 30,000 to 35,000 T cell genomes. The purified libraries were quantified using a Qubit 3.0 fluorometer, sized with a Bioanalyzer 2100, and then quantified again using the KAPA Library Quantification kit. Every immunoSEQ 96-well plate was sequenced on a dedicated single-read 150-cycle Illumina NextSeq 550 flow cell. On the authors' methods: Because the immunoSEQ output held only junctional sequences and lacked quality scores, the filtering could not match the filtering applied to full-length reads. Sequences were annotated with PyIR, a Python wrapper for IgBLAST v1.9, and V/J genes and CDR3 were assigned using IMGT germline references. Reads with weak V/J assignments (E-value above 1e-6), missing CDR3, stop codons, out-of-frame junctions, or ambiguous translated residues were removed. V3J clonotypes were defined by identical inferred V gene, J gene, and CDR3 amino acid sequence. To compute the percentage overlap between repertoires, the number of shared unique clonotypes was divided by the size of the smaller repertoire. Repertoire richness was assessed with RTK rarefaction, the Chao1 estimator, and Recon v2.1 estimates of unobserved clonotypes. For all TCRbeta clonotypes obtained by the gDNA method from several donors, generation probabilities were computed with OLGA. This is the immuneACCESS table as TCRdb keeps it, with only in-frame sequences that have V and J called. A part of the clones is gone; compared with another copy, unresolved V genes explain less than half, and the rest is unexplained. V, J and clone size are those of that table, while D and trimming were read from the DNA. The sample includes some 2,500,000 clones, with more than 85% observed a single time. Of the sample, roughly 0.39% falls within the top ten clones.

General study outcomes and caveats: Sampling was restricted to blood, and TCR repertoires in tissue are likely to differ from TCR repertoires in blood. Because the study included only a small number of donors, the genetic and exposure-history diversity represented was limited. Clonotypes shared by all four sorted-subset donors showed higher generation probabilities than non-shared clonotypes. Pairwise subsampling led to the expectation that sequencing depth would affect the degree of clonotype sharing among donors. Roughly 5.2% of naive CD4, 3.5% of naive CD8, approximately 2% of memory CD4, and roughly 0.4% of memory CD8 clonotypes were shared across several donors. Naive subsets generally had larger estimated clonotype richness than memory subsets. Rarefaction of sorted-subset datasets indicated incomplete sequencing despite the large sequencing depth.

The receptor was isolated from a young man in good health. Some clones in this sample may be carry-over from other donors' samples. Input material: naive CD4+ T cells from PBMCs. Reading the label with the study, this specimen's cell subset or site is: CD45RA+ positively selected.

The CDR3 corresponds to CSVGRDSLPYEQYF. The sequenced DNA: TGCAGCGTTGGCCGGGACAGCCTCCCCTACGAGCAGTACTTC. The sequence joins TRBV29-1 to TRBJ2-7; 7 junctional bases match TRBD1. Based on the germline V gene, the CDR1 and CDR2 sequences are SQVTM and ANQGSEA. Trimmed from V: 4 bases; trimmed from J: 2 bases; junction bases lacking a gene match: 8. The cysteine opens and the phenylalanine closes a CDR3 of 14 amino acids. Just CDR3 DNA is preserved here, 42 bases in frame from base 1.